These 10 T cell receptor beta chains were sequenced from one sample in a study of regulatory T cells in long-lasting Graves disease. The time point denotes: persistent/refractory GD, antithyroid drugs over 5 years with positive TRAb. Researchers made the TCR library from RNA that was extracted from PBMCs. iRepertoire HTBI primers and Arm-PCR of CDR3 regions built TCR beta libraries. TCRdb processed the multiplex PCR reads anew with MiXCR; each CDR3 protein has one entry. This table has about 660,000 distinct CDR3 sequences, 30% appearing once. Sequencing used peripheral blood mononuclear cells (PBMCs), obtained when the disease was refractory, from a patient treated with antithyroid drugs. These receptor sequences come from a female donor with Graves disease.

The table lists this clonotype with a count of one. This chain links TRBV3-1 with TRBJ1-2; maybe TRBD1 (5 bases). Germline CDR1 reads LGHDT; CDR2 reads YNNKEL (reference sequence). The V end lost 0 bases, the J end lost 2 bases, and 7 bases lay between the germline ends. The CDR3 extends over 14 amino acids. The CDR3 DNA reads TGTGCCAGCAGCCAAGACACAGGAAACTATGGCTACACCTTC. Translation: CASSQDTGNYGYTF.

V and J are TRBV6-1 and TRBJ2-6; D unresolved. The length of the CDR3 is 14 residues. With 5 bases removed from V and 4 bases from J, the gap between germline ends came to 9 bases. The germline gives CDR1 MNHNS, CDR2 SASEGT. The CDR3 reads CASSRNPGANVLTF. In DNA, the CDR3 is TGTGCCAGCAGTCGTAACCCGGGGGCCAACGTCCTGACTTTC.

This sequence joins TRBV29-1 and TRBJ2-7; D is undetermined. This CDR3 has 16 residues. Germline V gene data show CDR1 as SQVTM and CDR2 as ANQGSEA. The V and J ends lost 2 bases and 6 bases respectively, with 23 bases between them. The CDR3 sequence: CSVELGGIPPFAEQYF. The CDR3 coding sequence is TGCAGCGTTGAATTGGGTGGCATCCCCCCTTTCGCCGAGCAGTACTTC.

The chain recombines TRBV20-1 with TRBJ2-7; TRBD2 matches at 10 bases. The CDR3 is 13 amino acids. CDR1 is DFQATT, CDR2 SNEGSKA, per germline (reference sequence). Trimming at V came to 6 bases and at J to 10 bases, leaving 12 bases not matched to a gene. The CDR3 DNA sequence: TGCAGTGCAAAGGGACTAGCGCCGAATCTTCAGTACTTC. This gives the protein CSAKGLAPNLQYF.

The sample holds many counts of this clonotype. The V gene is TRBV6-5, the J gene TRBJ2-5, with a tentative D call TRBD2 (6 bases). Germline CDR1 is MNHEY and CDR2 is SVGAGI. V was clipped by 2 bases and J by 4 bases, with 14 bases between them. The length of the CDR3 is 15 residues. The CDR3 sequence: CASSYTRDLRETQYF. CDR3 nucleotide sequence: TGTGCCAGCAGTTACACCCGGGACTTGAGAGAGACCCAGTACTTC.

This clonotype was recorded a few times. This sequence joins TRBV6-1 and TRBJ1-6; D gene unclear. The CDR3 consists of 13 residues. Germline assignment: CDR1 MNHNS and CDR2 SASEGT. Trimming took off 11 bases at V and 8 bases at J, with 16 bases between the two ends. CDR3 coding DNA: TGTGCCGCAAATCGGGCGAGGGATTCACCCCTCCACTTT. As protein: CAANRARDSPLHF.

This clonotype has just a few counts. The rearrangement joins TRBV19 to TRBJ2-7, with D perhaps matching TRBD1 (5 bases). Trimming pared 5 bases from V and 7 bases from J, leaving 12 bases between. Germline V lookup: CDR1 LNHDA, CDR2 SQIVND (reference sequence). The CDR3 covers 12 residues. The DNA for the CDR3 is TGTGCCAGTAGTCAGGGTTCGAGAGAGCAGTACTTC. Its translation is CASSQGSREQYF.

This clonotype came up many times. The rearrangement joins TRBV11-2 to TRBJ2-5; D is unclear. CDR1 SGHAT and CDR2 FQNNGV come from the germline V gene. Between the trimmed V and J ends, which lost 5 bases and 1 base, there was a span of 14 bases. The CDR3 contains 15 residues. CDR3 amino acids: CASSPHYYRQETQYF. The CDR3 DNA reads TGTGCCAGCAGCCCGCATTACTACCGCCAAGAGACCCAGTACTTC.

The J gene is TRBJ2-3, the V gene TRBV2; possible D gene TRBD2, 6 bases. V lost 4 bases and J 4 bases, leaving 15 bases between the germline ends. The CDR3 length is 15 residues. Germline lookup yields CDR1 SNHLY and CDR2 FYNNEI. The CDR3 coding sequence is TGTGCCAGCAGTGTTGGGTGGGAGGCCCCAGATACGCAGTATTTT. Residues: CASSVGWEAPDTQYF. Supplemented by reference TRBV2 and TRBJ2-3, the full variable domain reads EPEVTQTPSHQVTQMGQEVILRCVPISNHLYFYWYRQILGQKVEFLVSFYNNEISEKSEIFDDQFSVERPDGSNFTLKIRSTKLEDSAMYFCASSVGWEAPDTQYFGPGTRLTVL.

The genes are TRBV11-2 and TRBJ1-1; D possibly corresponds to TRBD1 (5 bases). The CDR3 is 16 amino acids. Germline V gene lookup returns CDR1 SGHAT and CDR2 FQNNGV. Trimming took 5 bases from V and 0 from J, leaving 16 bases between them. The CDR3 region is CASSPMGQPLNTEAFF. CDR3 nucleotide sequence: TGTGCCAGCAGCCCTATGGGGCAGCCTTTGAACACTGAAGCTTTCTTT.